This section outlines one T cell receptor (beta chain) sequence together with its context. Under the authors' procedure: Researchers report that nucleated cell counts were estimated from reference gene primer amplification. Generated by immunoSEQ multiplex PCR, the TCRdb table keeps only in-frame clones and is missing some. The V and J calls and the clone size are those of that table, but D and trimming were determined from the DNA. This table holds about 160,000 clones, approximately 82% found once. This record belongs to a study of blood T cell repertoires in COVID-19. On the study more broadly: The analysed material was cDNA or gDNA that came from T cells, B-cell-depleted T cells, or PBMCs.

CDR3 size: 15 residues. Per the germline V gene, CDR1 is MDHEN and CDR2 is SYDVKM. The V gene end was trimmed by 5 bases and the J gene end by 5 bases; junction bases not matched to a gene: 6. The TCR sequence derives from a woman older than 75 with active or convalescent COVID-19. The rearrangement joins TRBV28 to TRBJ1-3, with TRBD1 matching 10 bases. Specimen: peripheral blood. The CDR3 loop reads CASSGDRGVRNTIYF. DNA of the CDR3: TGTGCCAGCAGTGGGGACAGGGGTGTTCGAAACACCATATATTTT.